This TCR beta chain came from a study of blood T cell repertoires in COVID-19. Across the whole study: COVID-19 samples, acute and convalescent, were from the United States, Italy and Spain.

Recruitment covered about two dozen US areas and drew participants whose ages spanned about 18 to 100 years. Donors were grouped by their self-reported clinical history. The protocol was immunoSEQ multiplex PCR, while the TCRdb copy is restricted to in-frame clones and leaves out a portion. Of fewer than 200,000 clones in the sample, 84% were seen once. The CDR3 is 17 amino acids. Germline V gene sequence: CDR1 SQVTM, CDR2 ANQGSEA. Trimming cost V 0 bases and J 0 bases; bases outside gene matches: 8. This sequence was found in a woman aged 25 to 45 who had been exposed to COVID-19. Sequencing was done on a sample of PBMCs or T cells enriched from blood (not recorded which). J is TRBJ2-1 and V is TRBV29-1; 7 bases match TRBD2. The CDR3: CSVEDRGGSVSYNEQFF. CDR3 DNA sequence: TGCAGCGTTGAAGATCGGGGAGGGTCCGTCTCCTACAATGAGCAGTTCTTC.